This TCR beta chain was identified during a study of regulatory T cells in long-lasting Graves disease. The sample's time point: newly diagnosed GD, antithyroid drugs for less than 3 months. There was RNA extracted from PBMCs, and the TCR library was made from it. Concerning this clonotype: What it recognizes is unknown.

Study results and caveats: Whereas new patients shared 800 to 1,000 public clonotypes, persistent patients shared more, at under 3,500.

Construction of TCR beta libraries relied on iRepertoire HTBI primers and on Arm-PCR targeting CDR3 regions. TCRdb independently ran MiXCR on the multiplex PCR reads; one entry per CDR3 protein. The repertoire consists of 350,000 to 450,000 distinct CDR3 sequences, with over 9.5% occurring once and the leading ten covering 15% to 20%. This sample also appeared in a second study, on T cells in Graves' hyperthyroidism and ophthalmopathy.

The source is a woman aged 18-35 years with Graves disease. The sample consisted of peripheral blood mononuclear cells (PBMCs), taken at new diagnosis, from a patient treated with antithyroid drugs.

In DNA, the CDR3 is TGTGCCAGCAGGGGGCTGGAACAGGGGGCTGATGAGCAGTTCTTC. Residues: CASRGLEQGADEQFF. The chain joins TRBV28 to TRBJ2-1; 9 nucleotides line up with TRBD1. CDR3 size: 15 residues. The V and J ends lost 6 bases and 8 bases, in that order; junction bases with no gene match: 11. Germline V gene sequence: CDR1 MDHEN, CDR2 SYDVKM.